The 11 T cell receptor beta chains given below trace back to one sample, sequenced in a study of OX40 agonist ivuxolimab in advanced cancers. Assay: immunoSEQ multiplex PCR; the TCRdb copy retains only in-frame clones and omits some. Among over 55,000 clones listed, roughly 82% were seen once. Specimen: CD4+ or CD8+ T cells sorted from blood, collected in a trial of the OX40 agonist ivuxolimab. The receptors stem from an adult with an advanced solid tumor such as melanoma, head and neck, liver or kidney cancer.

There are a few counts of this clone. The chain links TRBV5-1 to TRBJ1-4; weak D call: TRBD1 (6 bases). CDR3 size: 15 residues. V lost 3 bases and J lost 3, with 12 bases in between. CDR1 is SGHRS, CDR2 YFSETQ, per germline. The CDR3 here is CASSSLGAANEKLFF. In DNA form, the CDR3 reads TGCGCCAGCAGCTCCCTGGGGGCAGCTAATGAAAAACTGTTTTTT.

V usage is TRBV28 and J usage is TRBJ2-1, with D unclear. The CDR3 has 12 amino acids. Germline V gives CDR1 MDHEN, CDR2 SYDVKM. The V and J ends lost 4 bases and 7 bases respectively, with 8 bases between them. The CDR3 DNA follows: TGTGCCAGCAGTTCGCCCGAGAATGAGCAGTTCTTC. Translation gives CASSSPENEQFF. Together with reference TRBV28 and TRBJ2-1, the CDR3 gives the full variable domain: DVKVTQSSRYLVKRTGEKVFLECVQDMDHENMFWYRQDPGLGLRLIYFSYDVKMKEKGDIPEGYSVSREKKERFSLILESASTNQTSMYLCASSSPENEQFFGPGTRLTVL.

This CDR3 is CASSLTAGATFYEQYF. In DNA, the CDR3 is TGTGCCAGCAGTTTAACCGCAGGGGCCACCTTCTACGAGCAGTACTTC. The chain has TRBV27 and TRBJ2-7; tentatively, D is TRBD1 (6 bases). This CDR3 is built from 16 residues. V was cut by 2 bases and J by 3 bases, with 17 bases left in between. Germline V gene lookup returns CDR1 MNHEY and CDR2 SMNVEV (reference sequence).

The chain joins TRBV11-1 to TRBJ2-7; D is unresolved. V lost 3 bases to trimming and J lost 0 bases, with 6 bases between them. The CDR3 has 13 residues. In germline, CDR1 is SGHAT, CDR2 FQDESV (reference sequence). The DNA for the CDR3 is TGTGCCAGCAGCTTGGTATACTCCTACGAGCAGTACTTC. This gives the protein CASSLVYSYEQYF.

This chain uses TRBV2 with TRBJ2-5, with 7 positions matching TRBD2. Germline V gives CDR1 SNHLY, CDR2 FYNNEI. The CDR3 is 15 residues long. After removal of 2 bases from V and 4 bases from J, the junction contained 7 bases not matched to a gene. The CDR3 nucleotides read TGTGCCAGCAGTGAAAGAACTAGCGACGGAGAGACCCAGTACTTC. The encoded protein is CASSERTSDGETQYF.

J is TRBJ2-1 and V is TRBV19; 9 bases agree with TRBD2. The CDR3 totals 17 residues. The trim removed 8 bases at V and 5 bases at J, leaving 16 bases unmatched. Germline V CDR1 and CDR2: LNHDA, SQIVND (reference sequence). The CDR3 sequence is CASAPLSGSGSDNEQFF. In DNA form, the CDR3 reads TGTGCCAGTGCCCCACTCTCGGGTAGCGGGAGTGACAATGAGCAGTTCTTC.

The chain is built from TRBV28 and TRBJ1-2; tentative D call: TRBD1 (6 bases). CDR1 is MDHEN and CDR2 is SYDVKM in the germline V gene. The length of the CDR3 is 15 residues. The V end was cut by 6 bases, the J end by 3 bases, with 17 bases between. In DNA form, the CDR3 reads TGTGCCAGCAGCCACCGGGACATTGTATACTATGGCTACACCTTC. The encoded protein is CASSHRDIVYYGYTF.

The J gene is TRBJ2-1, the V gene TRBV18, with D possibly matching TRBD2 (6 bases). Deletions cut 0 bases from V and 8 bases from J, with 14 bases between. The CDR3 covers 15 residues. Germline CDR1 and CDR2: KGHSH and LQKENI. The CDR3 loop is CASSPPGGVRDEQFF. CDR3 nucleotides: TGTGCCAGCTCACCACCAGGCGGGGTGAGGGATGAGCAGTTCTTC.

This clone showed up just once. The rearrangement joins TRBV30 to TRBJ1-5, with a possible D match to TRBD1 (5 bases). Germline CDR1 is GTSNPN and CDR2 is SVGIG (reference sequence). This CDR3 spans 15 amino acids. V was cut by 3 bases and J by 3 bases, with 15 bases left in between. The CDR3 region is CAWSLKLGVNQPQHF. The CDR3 DNA is TGTGCCTGGAGCCTAAAGTTAGGGGTCAATCAGCCCCAGCATTTT.

This sequence joins TRBV9 and TRBJ2-5; 11 nucleotides line up with TRBD2. Germline-derived CDR1 and CDR2 are SGDLS and YYNGEE. Trimming at V came to 0 bases and at J to 5 bases, leaving 6 bases not matched to a gene. The CDR3 length is 16 residues. CDR3 nucleotide sequence: TGTGCCAGCAGCGTAGAGGGACTAGCGGCTTGGGAGACCCAGTACTTC. This gives the protein CASSVEGLAAWETQYF. The full variable domain, completed using reference TRBV9 and TRBJ2-5, is DSGVTQTPKHLITATGQRVTLRCSPRSGDLSVYWYQQSLDQGLQFLIQYYNGEERAKGNILERFSAQQFPDLHSELNLSSLELGDSALYFCASSVEGLAAWETQYFGPGTRLLVL.

The chain couples TRBV6-6 to TRBJ1-5; D may be TRBD1 (6 bases). The V end was cut by 8 bases, the J end by 6 bases, with 17 bases between. In germline, CDR1 is MNHNY, CDR2 SVGAGI (reference sequence). The CDR3 contains 14 residues. The CDR3 sequence is CASRGQKEIQPQHF. The CDR3 DNA reads TGTGCCAGCCGTGGACAGAAGGAGATTCAGCCCCAGCATTTT.